This T cell receptor beta chain emerged from a study of T-cell memory formation after mild COVID-19. This CDR3 is 13 amino acids long. The germline V and J ends were trimmed by 8 bases and 0 bases, with 11 bases remaining between them. The germline V gene encodes CDR1 SNHLY and CDR2 FYNNEI. This clonotype occurred many times. TCRdb re-called the 5' RACE reads with MiXCR, one entry per CDR3 protein. Here the sample spans more than 150,000 distinct CDR3 sequences, around a sixth being singletons. The TCR was taken from a man in his late teens or twenties who had mild COVID-19 (a few samples of this study predate the infection). Cell type and time point are not known. The chain joins TRBV2 to TRBJ2-7; either TRBD1 or TRBD2 may supply D (6 bases each). The sequenced material came from PBMCs or a T cell subset sorted from them (not recorded which). The CDR3 DNA reads TGTGCCAGCGGCGGGACATTCTCCTACGAGCAGTACTTC. Its translation is CASGGTFSYEQYF.